Each of the 31 T cell receptor beta chains below was sequenced from the same sample in a study of T cell responses to AZD1222 COVID-19 vaccine. Only in-frame clones appear in the TCRdb table, and some are missing; sequencing was by immunoSEQ multiplex PCR. Of some 98,000 clones listed, about 88% are singletons. This specimen consisted of peripheral blood, obtained 28 days after the second AZD1222 dose. These TCRs come from an adult who received the AZD1222 COVID-19 vaccine.

This sequence joins TRBV27 and TRBJ2-2; a weak D match, TRBD1 (6 bases). This CDR3 comprises 15 residues. CDR1 is MNHEY, CDR2 SMNVEV, per germline (reference sequence). V gave up 6 bases and J gave up 2 bases, with 13 bases separating them. The CDR3 spells CASRLGAANTGELFF. CDR3 coding DNA: TGTGCCAGCAGGTTGGGGGCTGCCAACACCGGGGAGCTGTTTTTT.

The chain carries TRBV6-5 and TRBJ1-1; D is possibly TRBD1 (6 bases). The CDR3 is 13 amino acids. V was cut by 5 bases and J by 4 bases, with 11 bases left in between. Germline CDR1 and CDR2: MNHEY and SVGAGI. CDR3 sequence reads: CASSTRGGTEAFF. CDR3 DNA: TGTGCCAGCAGTACTAGAGGGGGCACTGAAGCTTTCTTT.

This chain links TRBV19 with TRBJ1-2; D gene unclear. V lost 0 bases and J 3 bases, leaving 5 bases between the germline ends. Germline V CDR1 and CDR2: LNHDA, SQIVND (reference sequence). The CDR3 runs 13 residues. Here the CDR3 reads CASSIDRDYGYTF. DNA of the CDR3: TGTGCCAGTAGTATAGATCGTGACTATGGCTACACCTTC.

The chain joins TRBV13 to TRBJ2-2; D gene unclear. Germline V CDR1 and CDR2: PRHDT, FYEKMQ (reference sequence). V was pared by 6 bases and J by 0 bases, with 5 bases between. The CDR3 has 13 amino acids. The CDR3 DNA follows: TGTGCCAGCAGTAGTCCGAACACCGGGGAGCTGTTTTTT. Residues: CASSSPNTGELFF.

The table lists this clone with a few counts. The J gene is TRBJ1-1, the V gene TRBV6-5; TRBD1 matches 7 bases. V shed 4 bases and J 5 bases; nucleotides not matched to a gene: 7. Germline CDR1 reads MNHEY; CDR2 reads SVGAGI. The CDR3 has 14 residues. In DNA, the CDR3 is TGTGCCAGCAGTTTGCACAGGGGTGGTACTGAAGCTTTCTTT. This codes for CASSLHRGGTEAFF.

This clone was picked up one time. The rearrangement joins TRBV5-4 to TRBJ1-3; no reliable D call. Per germline, CDR1 SGHNT and CDR2 YYREEE (reference sequence). This CDR3 region has 17 residues. V was trimmed by 0 bases and J by 0 bases, leaving 13 bases between them. CDR3 protein: CASSLAPGGSSGNTIYF. The CDR3 DNA reads as TGTGCCAGCAGCTTGGCCCCGGGTGGGAGCTCTGGAAACACCATATATTTT.

The rearrangement links TRBV7-3 to TRBJ2-7, with D perhaps being TRBD1 or TRBD2 (5 bases each). The germline V gene encodes CDR1 SGHTA and CDR2 FQGTGA. V lost 5 bases and J 1 base, leaving 9 bases between the germline ends. This CDR3 contains 13 residues. As DNA, the CDR3 is TGTGCCAGCAGCCGGGACCGATCCTACGAGCAGTACTTC. It encodes CASSRDRSYEQYF.

The rearrangement uses TRBV5-1 and TRBJ2-7; 7 positions match TRBD1. Trimming took 3 bases from V and 6 from J; bases not matched to a gene: 9. CDR1 and CDR2 from the germline V gene are SGHRS and YFSETQ. The CDR3 runs to 14 residues. DNA for the CDR3: TGCGCCAGCAGCTCCGAGACAGGGTGGGCCGAGCAGTACTTC. Translating it yields CASSSETGWAEQYF. Based on the CDR3 plus reference TRBV5-1 and TRBJ2-7, the full variable domain is KAGVTQTPRYLIKTRGQQVTLSCSPISGHRSVSWYQQTPGQGLQFLFEYFSETQRNKGNFPGRFSGRQFSNSRSEMNVSTLELGDSALYLCASSSETGWAEQYFGPGTRLTVT.

This clone is a singleton in its sample. The J gene is TRBJ2-7, the V gene TRBV7-2; the D gene is possibly TRBD2 (5 bases). The germline V gene has CDR1 SGHTA and CDR2 FQGNSA. With 5 bases removed from V and 3 bases from J, the gap between germline ends came to 14 bases. CDR3 length: 14 amino acids. The CDR3 coding sequence is TGTGCCAGCAGCGCCGCGGACGGGGTCTACGAGCAGTACTTC. Translation gives CASSAADGVYEQYF.

The chain uses TRBV29-1 and TRBJ2-1, with D uncertain. Germline CDR1 SQVTM, CDR2 ANQGSEA. This CDR3 has 15 amino acids. V was shortened by 0 bases and J by 4 bases, with 13 bases between the two germline ends. The CDR3 sequence: CSVEDPFRPYNEQFF. DNA for the CDR3: TGCAGCGTTGAAGACCCATTTAGGCCGTACAATGAGCAGTTCTTC.

J is TRBJ1-5 and V is TRBV6-6; 7 bases fit TRBD1. The germline V gene has CDR1 MNHNY and CDR2 SVGAGI (reference sequence). V was clipped by 4 bases and J by 3 bases; unmatched bases: 3. The CDR3 extends over 14 amino acids. The CDR3 region is CASSSGQDNQPQHF. The CDR3 coding sequence is TGTGCCAGCAGTTCCGGACAGGACAATCAGCCCCAGCATTTT.

V is TRBV7-3 and J is TRBJ2-2; the D is unclear. The CDR3 runs to 14 residues. In germline, CDR1 is SGHTA, CDR2 FQGTGA. The V end was cut by 5 bases, the J end by 3 bases, with 10 bases between. CDR3 sequence (DNA): TGTGCCAGCAGCCCCGGGTCTCACACCGGGGAGCTGTTTTTT. Translated: CASSPGSHTGELFF.

This sequence joins TRBV5-1 and TRBJ2-1; 8 positions match TRBD1. The germline CDR1 and CDR2 sequences are SGHRS and YFSETQ. After removal of 4 bases from V and 8 bases from J, the junction contained 2 bases not matched to a gene. The CDR3 is made up of 12 amino acids. The CDR3 reads CASSEQGDEQFF. CDR3 DNA: TGCGCCAGCAGCGAACAGGGGGATGAGCAGTTCTTC.

The gene calls are TRBV6-5 and TRBJ1-2; 7 bases are a match to TRBD1. Germline V gives CDR1 MNHEY, CDR2 SVGAGI. Trimming took 2 bases from V and 4 from J; bases not matched to a gene: 4. The CDR3 spans 14 residues. Here the CDR3 reads CASSYGWDSYGYTF. CDR3 bases: TGTGCCAGCAGTTACGGTTGGGACAGCTATGGCTACACCTTC.

The chain joins TRBV7-2 to TRBJ1-6; D remains unclear. V was pared by 4 bases and J by 3 bases, with 7 bases between. Germline loops: CDR1 SGHTA, CDR2 FQGNSA. This CDR3 is built from 14 residues. The CDR3 DNA reads as TGTGCCAGCAGCTCCAGCGACTATAATTCACCCCTCCACTTT. Translated: CASSSSDYNSPLHF.

Only a few counts were recorded for this clone. The chain couples TRBV28 to TRBJ1-4; 7 positions match TRBD1. The J segment lost 11 bases and the V segment lost 6 bases, leaving 15 bases of the junction unmatched. From germline, CDR1 is MDHEN and CDR2 SYDVKM. This CDR3 is 15 amino acids long. The CDR3 DNA sequence: TGTGCCAGCAGCATCAGCGGGACAGCAGCGTGGAAACTGTTTTTT. Protein product: CASSISGTAAWKLFF.

The gene calls are TRBV27 and TRBJ2-7, with D unclear. This CDR3 spans 14 amino acids. The germline V and J ends were trimmed by 9 bases and 3 bases, with 18 bases remaining between them. Germline CDR1 reads MNHEY; CDR2 reads SMNVEV (reference sequence). The DNA of the CDR3 is TGTGCCAGTGCCGCCAGTGGTTTTCTCTACGAGCAGTACTTC. Translated, it gives CASAASGFLYEQYF.

The V and J genes are TRBV10-3 and TRBJ1-5; 7 bases line up with TRBD1. The J segment lost 6 bases and the V segment lost 0 bases, leaving 8 bases of the junction unmatched. The germline V gene has CDR1 ENHRY and CDR2 SYGVKD. CDR3 length: 16 residues. DNA for the CDR3: TGTGCCATCAGTGAGTCGGGCAGGGGGGAGGCTCAGCCCCAGCATTTT. Residues: CAISESGRGEAQPQHF.

The chain uses TRBV19 and TRBJ1-5; TRBD1 might be the D (6 bases). Deletions cut 5 bases from V and 0 bases from J, with 14 bases between. Germline loops: CDR1 LNHDA, CDR2 SQIVND (reference sequence). This CDR3 has 16 amino acids. CDR3 sequence (DNA): TGTGCCAGTAGTCGGACAGTGGGGAATAGCAATCAGCCCCAGCATTTT. Amino acids: CASSRTVGNSNQPQHF.

The chain uses TRBV28 and TRBJ1-2; 8 bases fit TRBD1. Looked up from germline, CDR1 is MDHEN and CDR2 is SYDVKM. This CDR3 has 15 residues. The junction had 10 bases not matched to a gene; V was cut back by 6 bases and J by 4 bases. CDR3: CASSSGTGISYGYTF. The CDR3 region has the DNA TGTGCCAGCAGCTCCGGGACAGGAATCTCCTATGGCTACACCTTC.

This clone was detected a few times. This chain connects TRBV30 to TRBJ1-1; D uncertain. The V gene's germline CDR1 is GTSNPN and CDR2 SVGIG (reference sequence). CDR3 length: 16 amino acids. V shed 5 bases and J shed 6 bases, with 25 bases lying between them. Here the CDR3 reads CAWGLAGSVGRAEAFF. The CDR3, as DNA: TGTGCCTGGGGTTTGGCGGGGTCGGTAGGAAGAGCTGAAGCTTTCTTT.

The sample holds a few counts of this clone. The rearrangement uses TRBV18 and TRBJ1-1; D is possibly TRBD1 (5 bases). The ends were cut back, 5 bases at V and 3 bases at J, with 10 bases in the middle. This CDR3 has 13 amino acids. Germline assignment: CDR1 KGHSH and CDR2 LQKENI. The CDR3 bases are TGTGCCAGCTCATCCCGGGGCGACACTGAAGCTTTCTTT. Amino acids: CASSSRGDTEAFF.

This rearrangement joins TRBV9 to TRBJ2-7; D may be TRBD2 (5 bases). The CDR3 is 16 residues long. Germline CDR1 reads SGDLS; CDR2 reads YYNGEE. V was cut by 4 bases and J by 6 bases, with 23 bases left in between. The CDR3 sequence: CASSSEYSALPSEQYF. In DNA form, the CDR3 reads TGTGCCAGCAGCTCGGAATATAGCGCCTTACCTAGCGAGCAGTACTTC.

In its sample, this clone was seen once. The chain combines TRBV6-1 with TRBJ1-2, with a weak D call TRBD1 (6 bases). Trimming left V 3 bases short and J 4 bases short, with 12 bases between. The CDR3 runs to 14 residues. CDR1 is MNHNS and CDR2 is SASEGT in the germline V gene. The CDR3 DNA reads TGTGCCAGCAGTGACCGCGGACAGATCTATGGCTACACCTTC. It is translated as CASSDRGQIYGYTF.

This clone was observed a single time. This chain uses TRBV23-1 with TRBJ2-7, with 12 bases aligning to TRBD2. TRBV23-1 is flagged as an ORF with uncertain function. The CDR3 loop spans 19 amino acids. V lost 7 bases to trimming and J lost 3 bases; unmatched junction nucleotides: 19. The CDR3 bases are TGCGCCAGCACCTTACTTAGGGGGACTAGCGGGTACATCCGCTACGAGCAGTACTTC. It specifies CASTLLRGTSGYIRYEQYF.

This clone has just one count. The chain employs TRBV15 and TRBJ1-3; D is perhaps TRBD1 (5 bases). There are 15 residues in the CDR3. Germline CDR1 LNHNV, CDR2 YYDKDF (reference sequence). Trimming shortened V by 0 bases and J by 1 base, and 7 bases separated the two germline ends. The CDR3, as DNA: TGTGCCACCAGCAGAGACAGGGTGTCTGGAAACACCATATATTTT. Its protein is CATSRDRVSGNTIYF.

The V call is TRBV5-8, the J call TRBJ1-2; D is possibly TRBD1 (6 bases). The germline V and J ends were trimmed by 0 bases and 9 bases, with 12 bases remaining between them. CDR3 size: 13 residues. The germline V gene encodes CDR1 SGHTS and CDR2 YDEGEE. DNA for the CDR3: TGTGCCAGCAGCTTGGCCCCAGGGGCAAGCTACACCTTC. Translated, it gives CASSLAPGASYTF.

This clone has a single count. The rearrangement joins TRBV28 to TRBJ1-4; maybe TRBD1 (6 bases). CDR3 length: 14 residues. V lost 6 bases and J lost 8, with 16 bases in between. Germline V CDR1 and CDR2: MDHEN, SYDVKM. CDR3 nucleotide sequence: TGTGCCAGCAGCGAGGGGGGGCGTCGGGAAAAACTGTTTTTT. It codes for CASSEGGRREKLFF.

The CDR3 coding sequence is TGTGCCAGCAGTCATAGCGGGTACGAGACCCAGTACTTC. Translated: CASSHSGYETQYF. The chain employs TRBV27 and TRBJ2-5; 7 bases match TRBD2. The CDR3 extends over 13 amino acids. Germline V gives CDR1 MNHEY, CDR2 SMNVEV (reference sequence). With 5 bases clipped from V and 5 bases from J, the junction kept 5 bases outside the gene matches.

V and J are TRBV6-6 and TRBJ1-2, with unresolved D. The V gene lost 6 bases and the J gene lost 2 bases, with 10 bases spanning the gap. The CDR3 has 13 residues. Germline CDR1 reads MNHNY; CDR2 reads SVGAGI (reference sequence). This CDR3 is CASSQSGNYGYTF. CDR3 DNA sequence: TGTGCCAGCAGCCAGTCGGGGAACTATGGCTACACCTTC.

The rearrangement links TRBV5-4 to TRBJ2-1; 14 bases fit TRBD2. The germline V gene has CDR1 SGHNT and CDR2 YYREEE (reference sequence). V trimming: 4 bases; J trimming: 10 bases; junction bases outside the gene matches: 13. The CDR3 runs to 17 residues. CDR3 residues: CASSLPGTSGSPREQFF. Written as DNA, the CDR3 is TGTGCCAGCAGCCTGCCTGGGACTAGCGGGAGCCCGAGGGAGCAGTTCTTC. Combining the CDR3 with reference TRBV5-4 and TRBJ2-1 gives the whole variable domain ETGVTQSPTHLIKTRGQQVTLRCSSQSGHNTVSWYQQALGQGPQFIFQYYREEENGRGNFPPRFSGLQFPNYSSELNVNALELDDSALYLCASSLPGTSGSPREQFFGPGTRLTVL.